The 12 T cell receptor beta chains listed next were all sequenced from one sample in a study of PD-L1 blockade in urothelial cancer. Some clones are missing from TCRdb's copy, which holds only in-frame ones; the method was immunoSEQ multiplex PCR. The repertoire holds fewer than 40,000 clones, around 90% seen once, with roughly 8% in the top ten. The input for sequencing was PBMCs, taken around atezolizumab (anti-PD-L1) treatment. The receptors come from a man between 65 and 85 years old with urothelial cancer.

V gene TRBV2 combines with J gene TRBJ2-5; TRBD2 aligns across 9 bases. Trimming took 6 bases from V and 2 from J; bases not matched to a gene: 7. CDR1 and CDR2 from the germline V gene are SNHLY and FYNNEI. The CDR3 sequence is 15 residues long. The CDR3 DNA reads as TGTGCCAGCAGGTGGCGGGAGGGGTGGCAAGAGACCCAGTACTTC. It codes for CASRWREGWQETQYF. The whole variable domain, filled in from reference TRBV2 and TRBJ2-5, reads EPEVTQTPSHQVTQMGQEVILRCVPISNHLYFYWYRQILGQKVEFLVSFYNNEISEKSEIFDDQFSVERPDGSNFTLKIRSTKLEDSAMYFCASRWREGWQETQYFGPGTRLLVL.

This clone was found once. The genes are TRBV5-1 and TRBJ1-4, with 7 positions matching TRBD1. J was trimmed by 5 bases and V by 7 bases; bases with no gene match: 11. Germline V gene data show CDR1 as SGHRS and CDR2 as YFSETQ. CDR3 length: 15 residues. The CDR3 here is CASRPLLQGNEKLFF. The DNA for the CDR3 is TGCGCCAGCCGACCCCTTTTACAGGGGAATGAAAAACTGTTTTTT.

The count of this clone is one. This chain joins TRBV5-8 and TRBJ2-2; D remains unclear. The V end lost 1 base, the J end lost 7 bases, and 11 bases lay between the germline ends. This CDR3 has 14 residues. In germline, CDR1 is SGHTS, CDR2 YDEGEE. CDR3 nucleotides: TGTGCCAGCAGCTTGCGCTTAGTCGGCGGGGAGCTGTTTTTT. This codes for CASSLRLVGGELFF.

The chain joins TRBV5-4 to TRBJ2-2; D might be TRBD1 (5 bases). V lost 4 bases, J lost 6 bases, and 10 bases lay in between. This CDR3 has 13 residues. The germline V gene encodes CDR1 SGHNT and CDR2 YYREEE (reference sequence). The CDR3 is CASSLQGAGELFF. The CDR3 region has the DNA TGTGCCAGCAGCCTCCAGGGTGCCGGGGAGCTGTTTTTT.

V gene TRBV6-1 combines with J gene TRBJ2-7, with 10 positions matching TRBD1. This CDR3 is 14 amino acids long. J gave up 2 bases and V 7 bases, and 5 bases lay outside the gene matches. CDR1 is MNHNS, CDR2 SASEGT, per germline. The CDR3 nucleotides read TGTGCCAGCACTCCGACAGGGGGCCCCTACGAGCAGTACTTC. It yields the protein CASTPTGGPYEQYF.

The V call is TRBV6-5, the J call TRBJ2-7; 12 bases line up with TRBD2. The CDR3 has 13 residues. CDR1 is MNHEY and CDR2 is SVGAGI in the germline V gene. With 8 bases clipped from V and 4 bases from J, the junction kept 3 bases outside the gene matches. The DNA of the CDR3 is TGTGCCAGCTATGGGACTAGCGGGTACGAGCAGTACTTC. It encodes CASYGTSGYEQYF.

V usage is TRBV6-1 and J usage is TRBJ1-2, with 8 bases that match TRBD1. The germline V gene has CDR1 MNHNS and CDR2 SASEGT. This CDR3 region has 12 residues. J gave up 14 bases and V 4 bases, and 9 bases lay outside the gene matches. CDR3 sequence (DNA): TGTGCCAGCAGTGGCGGTGGACAGGGCGTGACCTTC. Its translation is CASSGGGQGVTF.

Here the CDR3 reads CSATRKTQYF. The CDR3 bases are TGCAGTGCTACCCGTAAGACCCAGTACTTC. This sequence joins TRBV20-1 and TRBJ2-5; unclear D gene. CDR1 and CDR2 from the germline V gene are DFQATT and SNEGSKA (reference sequence). The CDR3 is 10 residues long. The ends were cut back, 4 bases at V and 6 bases at J, with 6 bases in the middle.

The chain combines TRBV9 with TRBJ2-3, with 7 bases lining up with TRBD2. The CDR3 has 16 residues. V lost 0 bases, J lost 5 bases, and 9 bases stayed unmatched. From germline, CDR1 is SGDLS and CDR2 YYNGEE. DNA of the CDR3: TGTGCCAGCAGCGTAGACGGGAGGAGTGGGGGAGATACGCAGTATTTT. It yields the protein CASSVDGRSGGDTQYF. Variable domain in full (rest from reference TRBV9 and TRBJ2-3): DSGVTQTPKHLITATGQRVTLRCSPRSGDLSVYWYQQSLDQGLQFLIQYYNGEERAKGNILERFSAQQFPDLHSELNLSSLELGDSALYFCASSVDGRSGGDTQYFGPGTRLTVL.

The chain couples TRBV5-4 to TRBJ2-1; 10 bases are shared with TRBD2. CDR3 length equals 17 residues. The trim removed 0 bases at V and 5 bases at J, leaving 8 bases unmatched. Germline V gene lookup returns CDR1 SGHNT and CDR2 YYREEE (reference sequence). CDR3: CASSLELAGGGHNEQFF. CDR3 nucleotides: TGTGCCAGCAGCTTGGAGTTAGCGGGAGGCGGTCACAATGAGCAGTTCTTC.

The CDR3 loop is CASNPTGIYEQYF. The CDR3 region has the DNA TGTGCCAGCAACCCGACAGGGATCTACGAGCAGTACTTC. The chain links TRBV14 to TRBJ2-7, with 7 nucleotides matching TRBD1. V shed 7 bases, J shed 3 bases, and the junction held 6 bases outside the gene matches. Germline V gene lookup returns CDR1 SGHDN and CDR2 FVKESK. The CDR3 contains 13 residues. Drawing the rest from reference TRBV14 and TRBJ2-7, the complete variable domain is EAGVTQFPSHSVIEKGQTVTLRCDPISGHDNLYWYRRVMGKEIKFLLHFVKESKQDESGMPNNRFLAERTGGTYSTLKVQPAELEDSGVYFCASNPTGIYEQYFGPGTRLTVT.

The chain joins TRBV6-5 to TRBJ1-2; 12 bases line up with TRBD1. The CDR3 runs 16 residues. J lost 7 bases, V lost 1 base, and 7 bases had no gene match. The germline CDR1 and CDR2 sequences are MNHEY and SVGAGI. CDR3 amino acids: CASSYLPGQGARGYTF. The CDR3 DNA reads TGTGCCAGCAGTTACTTGCCGGGACAGGGGGCGCGTGGCTACACCTTC.